The 9 T cell receptor beta chains presented below share a single source sample, sequenced in a study of T cells in Graves' hyperthyroidism and ophthalmopathy. Template material for amplifying TCR beta CDR3 regions consisted of RNA transcripts. The HTBI set primed first-round TCR CDR3 RT-PCR. Each CDR3 protein is one row after TCRdb ran MiXCR on the multiplex PCR reads. The sample includes 550,000 to 700,000 distinct CDR3 sequences, about 45% of them seen just once. Sequencing was performed on peripheral blood or thyroid tissue (not recorded which). The receptors were gathered from an adult woman with Graves' disease, either hyperthyroidism or ophthalmopathy (not recorded which).

The chain is built from TRBV10-3 and TRBJ2-2; a weak D match, TRBD2 (6 bases). This CDR3 has 13 residues. From germline, CDR1 is ENHRY and CDR2 SYGVKD. V was cut by 11 bases and J by 2 bases, with 12 bases left in between. The DNA of the CDR3 is TGTGCCGCGAAGGGACTTAACACCGGGGAGCTGTTTTTT. It codes for CAAKGLNTGELFF.

This clonotype was observed a few times. J is TRBJ2-5 and V is TRBV5-1; 9 nucleotides align to TRBD2. This CDR3 comprises 16 residues. V lost 6 bases, J lost 3 bases, and 12 bases stayed unmatched. Germline values: CDR1 SGHRS, CDR2 YFSETQ. The chain's CDR3 is CASTIEGSGSKETQYF. The CDR3 DNA reads TGCGCCAGCACCATTGAAGGTAGCGGGAGCAAAGAGACCCAGTACTTC.

This rearrangement joins TRBV10-3 to TRBJ1-5, with 8 bases that match TRBD1. Germline lookup yields CDR1 ENHRY and CDR2 SYGVKD. The CDR3 length is 15 residues. V gave up 9 bases and J gave up 11 bases; unmatched junction bases: 18. CDR3 residues: CAIANRGVDREAQHF. CDR3 DNA: TGTGCCATTGCCAACAGGGGAGTGGACAGGGAGGCCCAGCATTTT.

V gene TRBV15 combines with J gene TRBJ2-7; D is uncertain. Germline CDR1 LNHNV, CDR2 YYDKDF (reference sequence). Trimming removed 0 bases from V and 6 bases from J, with 3 bases in between. This CDR3 region has 11 residues. CDR3 DNA: TGTGCCACCAGCAGAGAGGGCGAGCAGTACTTC. Amino acids: CATSREGEQYF.

In DNA form, the CDR3 reads TGCAACGCTGTGGTGGACATACAGGGGGCTGGGACTGAAGCTTTCTTT. Its translation is CNAVVDIQGAGTEAFF. This sequence joins TRBV29-1 and TRBJ1-1, with TRBD1 matching 9 bases. The CDR3 sequence is 16 residues long. The germline gives CDR1 SQVTM, CDR2 ANQGSEA.

The chain is built from TRBV19 and TRBJ2-6, with D perhaps TRBD2 (6 bases). The CDR3 totals 15 residues. The germline V gene has CDR1 LNHDA and CDR2 SQIVND (reference sequence). V was trimmed by 3 bases and J by 4 bases, leaving 10 bases between them. The CDR3 spells CASSMVRGGANVLTF. The CDR3 DNA reads TGTGCCAGTAGTATGGTTCGGGGGGGGGCCAACGTCCTGACTTTC.

The V gene is TRBV5-1, the J gene TRBJ2-7, with TRBD1 identical over 8 bases. The CDR3 loop spans 13 amino acids. Germline V gene lookup returns CDR1 SGHRS and CDR2 YFSETQ. Unmatched junction bases numbered 6, after V lost 4 bases and J lost 6 bases. CDR3 sequence: CASSGQGFGEQYF. The DNA for the CDR3 is TGCGCCAGCAGCGGACAGGGATTCGGCGAGCAGTACTTC.

This clonotype has a count of ten or more. The V call is TRBV7-2, the J call TRBJ1-5; 10 bases fit TRBD1. With V trimmed by 4 bases and J by 7 bases, 10 bases remained unmatched. CDR3 length equals 16 residues. Germline V CDR1 and CDR2: SGHTA, FQGNSA. The CDR3 DNA is TGTGCCAGCAGCTCACGATCCGGGACAGGGGACCAGCCCCAGCATTTT. This encodes CASSSRSGTGDQPQHF. The variable domain in full, with the rest retrieved from reference TRBV7-2 and TRBJ1-5, is GAGVSQSPSNKVTEKGKDVELRCDPISGHTALYWYRQSLGQGLEFLIYFQGNSAPDKSGLPSDRFSAERTGGSVSTLTIQRTQQEDSAVYLCASSSRSGTGDQPQHFGDGTRLSIL.

This clonotype was seen at least ten times. The chain links TRBV5-1 to TRBJ1-2; D perhaps matches TRBD1 (6 bases). The CDR3 consists of 14 residues. CDR1 is SGHRS, CDR2 YFSETQ, per germline. The V end lost 0 bases, the J end lost 3 bases, and 9 bases lay between the germline ends. This CDR3 reads CASSLAGGDYGYTF. The CDR3 DNA reads TGCGCCAGCAGCTTGGCTGGGGGCGACTATGGCTACACCTTC.